Shown below are 23 T cell receptor beta chains from a single sample sequenced in a study of blood T cell repertoires in COVID-19. Measured with immunoSEQ multiplex PCR; TCRdb has only the in-frame clones, and not every one. The top ten clones hold around 13% of a sample with about 220,000 clones, 65% to 85% of them seen once. Sequenced sample: peripheral blood. The receptors were gathered from a human donor in a cohort sampled during active COVID-19.

The V gene is TRBV10-3, the J gene TRBJ2-3; TRBD1 agrees at 7 bases. This CDR3 contains 17 residues. The J segment lost 2 bases and the V segment lost 3 bases, leaving 11 bases of the junction unmatched. The V gene's germline CDR1 is ENHRY and CDR2 SYGVKD. This chain's CDR3 is CAISDPEQGLLTDTQYF. CDR3 in DNA: TGTGCCATCAGTGACCCAGAACAGGGGCTCCTCACAGATACGCAGTATTTT.

This clone has a handful of counts. This chain connects TRBV25-1 to TRBJ1-2; D is possibly TRBD1 (6 bases). Per germline, CDR1 MGHDK and CDR2 SYGVNS. The CDR3 is 14 amino acids. Trimming removed 3 bases from V and 1 base from J, with 9 bases in between. The CDR3 here is CASSDSGVNYGYTF. The CDR3 DNA follows: TGTGCCAGCAGTGACTCAGGGGTTAACTATGGCTACACCTTC.

The rearrangement links TRBV28 to TRBJ1-3; D may be TRBD1 (6 bases). Trimming pared 5 bases from V and 4 bases from J, leaving 18 bases between. Germline V lookup: CDR1 MDHEN, CDR2 SYDVKM. CDR3 length: 16 amino acids. The DNA of the CDR3 is TGTGCCAGCAGTCGCACAGGGACAAAGAGAGGAAACACCATATATTTT. Translated: CASSRTGTKRGNTIYF.

The V and J genes are TRBV12-3 or TRBV12-4 and TRBJ2-5; TRBD1 is a possible D gene (5 bases). The CDR3 length is 13 residues. Trimming took off 6 bases at V and 1 base at J, with 9 bases between the two ends. CDR3 in DNA: TGTGCCAGCAGAAAGGGGATCCAAGAGACCCAGTACTTC. Protein: CASRKGIQETQYF.

V and J are TRBV4-1 and TRBJ1-4; 8 positions agree with TRBD1. Germline V gene data show CDR1 as MGHRA and CDR2 as YSYEKL. Losses at the gene ends were 3 bases for V and 3 bases for J; bases not matched to a gene: 3. This CDR3 region has 15 residues. The CDR3 region has the DNA TGCGCCAGCAGCCACCAGGGGGCCCCTAATGAAAAACTGTTTTTT. Translated, it gives CASSHQGAPNEKLFF.

This clone was counted between two and nine times. This chain uses TRBV11-2 with TRBJ1-3; unclear D gene. The V end was cut by 5 bases, the J end by 7 bases, with 15 bases between. Per the germline V gene, CDR1 is SGHAT and CDR2 is FQNNGV. This CDR3 contains 14 residues. DNA of the CDR3: TGTGCCAGCAGCCCAACGAGCCTCAGGAACACCATATATTTT. Protein sequence: CASSPTSLRNTIYF.

The gene calls are TRBV5-1 and TRBJ1-1; the D gene is possibly TRBD1 (5 bases). CDR1 and CDR2 from the germline V gene are SGHRS and YFSETQ. V shed 4 bases and J shed 5 bases, with 21 bases lying between them. This CDR3 spans 16 amino acids. The chain's CDR3 is CASSRGYSAGGTEAFF. CDR3 bases: TGCGCCAGCAGCCGGGGCTACTCGGCGGGAGGTACTGAAGCTTTCTTT.

The J gene is TRBJ2-5, the V gene TRBV9; 9 nucleotides align to TRBD2. After removal of 0 bases from V and 2 bases from J, the junction contained 2 bases not matched to a gene. The germline CDR1 and CDR2 sequences are SGDLS and YYNGEE. The CDR3 is 15 amino acids. In DNA, the CDR3 is TGTGCCAGCAGCGTAGTAGCGGGGGTTCAAGAGACCCAGTACTTC. Translation: CASSVVAGVQETQYF.

This chain connects TRBV5-1 to TRBJ2-7, with TRBD1 matching over 7 bases. J gave up 3 bases and V 8 bases, and 14 bases lay outside the gene matches. The germline V gene encodes CDR1 SGHRS and CDR2 YFSETQ. The CDR3 has 15 amino acids. The CDR3 spells CARGDSHFFNYEQYF. The CDR3 coding sequence is TGCGCCAGGGGGGACAGCCACTTTTTTAACTACGAGCAGTACTTC.

The chain uses TRBV28 and TRBJ2-3; D may be TRBD2 (7 bases). V lost 6 bases to trimming and J lost 4 bases, with 23 bases between them. The CDR3 consists of 17 residues. Germline CDR1 MDHEN, CDR2 SYDVKM. The CDR3 loop reads CASSSPGSTGRADTQYF. CDR3 nucleotide sequence: TGTGCCAGCAGCTCCCCGGGATCTACAGGGAGGGCAGATACGCAGTATTTT.

This rearrangement joins TRBV5-1 to TRBJ2-1; a weak D match, TRBD2 (5 bases). Trimming pared 5 bases from V and 8 bases from J, leaving 8 bases between. Per germline, CDR1 SGHRS and CDR2 YFSETQ. The CDR3 is 11 residues long. The CDR3 sequence is CASRSGDEQFF. The CDR3 coding sequence is TGCGCCAGCAGGTCCGGGGATGAGCAGTTCTTC.

V is TRBV5-5 and J is TRBJ2-2; TRBD2 might be the D (5 bases). The CDR3 covers 17 residues. V lost 0 bases, J lost 2 bases, and 14 bases lay in between. Germline CDR1 SGHKS, CDR2 YYEKEE (reference sequence). CDR3 sequence reads: CASSLGAGVDNTGELFF. The CDR3, as DNA: TGTGCCAGCAGCTTGGGGGCCGGGGTAGATAACACCGGGGAGCTGTTTTTT.

For the CDR3, the DNA is TGTGCCAGCAGCTCAGCAGCAGGGCGAGAGACCCAGTACTTC. This codes for CASSSAAGRETQYF. This chain uses TRBV7-2 with TRBJ2-5, with D maybe TRBD1 (5 bases). V lost 4 bases and J 4 bases, leaving 13 bases between the germline ends. The germline V gene has CDR1 SGHTA and CDR2 FQGNSA. CDR3 size: 14 residues.

This rearrangement joins TRBV28 to TRBJ2-1; the match to TRBD2 covers 10 bases. The trim removed 7 bases at V and 8 bases at J, leaving 8 bases unmatched. CDR1 is MDHEN, CDR2 SYDVKM, per germline. The CDR3 sequence is 14 residues long. The CDR3 nucleotides read TGTGCCAGCACGCGGGCTAGCGGGAGCTATGAGCAGTTCTTC. This translates into CASTRASGSYEQFF.

The genes are TRBV11-2 and TRBJ1-6, with TRBD1 matching 7 bases. Germline CDR1 SGHAT, CDR2 FQNNGV. This CDR3 spans 17 amino acids. V lost 1 base to trimming and J lost 4 bases; unmatched junction nucleotides: 7. In DNA, the CDR3 is TGTGCCAGCAGCTTAGTCCGGGCAGGGGGTTATAATTCACCCCTCCACTTT. This encodes CASSLVRAGGYNSPLHF. The whole variable domain, filled in from reference TRBV11-2 and TRBJ1-6, reads EAGVAQSPRYKIIEKRQSVAFWCNPISGHATLYWYQQILGQGPKLLIQFQNNGVVDDSQLPKDRFSAERLKGVDSTLKIQPAKLEDSAVYLCASSLVRAGGYNSPLHFGNGTRLTVT.

The gene calls are TRBV7-2 and TRBJ2-1; D may be TRBD2 (7 bases). There are 15 residues in the CDR3. V was cut by 5 bases and J by 1 base, with 12 bases left in between. Looked up from germline, CDR1 is SGHTA and CDR2 is FQGNSA. CDR3 nucleotides: TGTGCCAGCAGCCTGGCGGGGGCGTCCTACAATGAGCAGTTCTTC. As protein: CASSLAGASYNEQFF.

The CDR3 DNA follows: TGTGCCAGCAGCCCAGGACTAGCGGGGGGGGTCCCCCAAGAGACCCAGTACTTC. It translates to CASSPGLAGGVPQETQYF. The V call is TRBV7-6, the J call TRBJ2-5; 15 bases line up with TRBD2. The J segment lost 1 base and the V segment lost 5 bases, leaving 8 bases of the junction unmatched. The CDR3 is made up of 18 amino acids. CDR1 and CDR2 from the germline V gene are SGHVS and FNYEAQ.

J is TRBJ2-3 and V is TRBV5-1, with TRBD2 matching 13 bases. Germline CDR1 SGHRS, CDR2 YFSETQ. The CDR3 is 20 amino acids. V shed 0 bases and J 1 base; nucleotides not matched to a gene: 11. The CDR3 DNA follows: TGCGCCAGCAGCTTGGTGACAGGCCTACTAGCGGGAGGGGGCACAGATACGCAGTATTTT. Encoded protein: CASSLVTGLLAGGGTDTQYF.

This clone was observed a few times. V gene TRBV27 combines with J gene TRBJ1-2, with TRBD1 matching 8 bases. J gave up 7 bases and V 3 bases, and 4 bases lay outside the gene matches. The CDR3 is 13 amino acids. Germline CDR1 is MNHEY and CDR2 is SMNVEV (reference sequence). CDR3 nucleotides: TGTGCCAGCAGTTTCACACAGGGGGGTGGCTACACCTTC. This sequence encodes CASSFTQGGGYTF.

The chain recombines TRBV10-3 with TRBJ1-2; D gene unclear. CDR1 ENHRY and CDR2 SYGVKD come from the germline V gene. The V gene lost 0 bases and the J gene lost 3 bases, with 5 bases spanning the gap. This CDR3 spans 13 amino acids. The CDR3 protein is CAISESEDYGYTF. CDR3 coding DNA: TGTGCCATCAGTGAGTCGGAGGACTATGGCTACACCTTC.

This chain connects TRBV19 to TRBJ1-1; unclear D gene. V was shortened by 6 bases and J by 7 bases, with 18 bases between the two germline ends. The CDR3 length is 14 residues. Germline loops: CDR1 LNHDA, CDR2 SQIVND (reference sequence). The CDR3 reads CASRPDGAFNEAFF. The CDR3 coding sequence is TGTGCCAGTAGGCCCGACGGAGCCTTCAATGAAGCTTTCTTT.

V gene TRBV5-6 combines with J gene TRBJ1-4; a possible D gene is TRBD1 (6 bases). The germline gives CDR1 SGHDT, CDR2 YYEEEE. V shed 2 bases and J shed 6 bases, with 14 bases lying between them. CDR3 length: 15 amino acids. The DNA of the CDR3 is TGTGCCAGCAGCTTCCAGGACAGCTCTGATGAAAAACTGTTTTTT. This gives the protein CASSFQDSSDEKLFF.

This clone was counted a few times. The chain uses TRBV11-2 and TRBJ2-5; the match to TRBD2 covers 10 bases. There are 11 residues in the CDR3. CDR1 is SGHAT and CDR2 is FQNNGV in the germline V gene. V lost 5 bases and J lost 14; bases outside the gene matches: 5. The CDR3 DNA reads TGTGCCAGCAGCCCAGGACTAGCGGCCTACTTC. It is translated as CASSPGLAAYF.